This T cell receptor (beta chain) derives from a study of regulatory T cells in long-lasting Graves disease. The wider study: Positivity for TSH receptor antibodies plus over 5 years of antithyroid drugs meant persistent Graves' disease.

This clonotype was detected many times. Time point reported: persistent/refractory GD, antithyroid drugs over 5 years with positive TRAb. The TCR library was made from RNA extracted from PBMCs. In building TCR beta libraries, iRepertoire HTBI primers were used together with Arm-PCR of CDR3 regions. A single record per CDR3 protein comes from TCRdb applying MiXCR to the multiplex PCR reads. In the table there are around 340,000 distinct CDR3 sequences, about 19% of which are singletons. This receptor was identified in a female donor with Graves disease. Specimen: peripheral blood mononuclear cells (PBMCs), collected when the disease was refractory, from a patient treated with antithyroid drugs.

The DNA of the CDR3 is TGTGCCAGCAGTTCGACAGGGGGCGGGGAGACCCAGTACTTC. It translates to CASSSTGGGETQYF. The rearrangement uses TRBV12-3 or TRBV12-4 and TRBJ2-5, with 10 nucleotides matching TRBD1. The CDR3 consists of 14 residues. The J segment lost 5 bases and the V segment lost 4 bases, leaving 4 bases of the junction unmatched.